This entry lists 21 T cell receptor beta chains sequenced from one sample in a study of vaccination and CD4 T cells after COVID-19. Oncomine TCR Beta short-read sequencing was applied to DNA from cultured CD4+ T cells. MiXCR, applied by TCRdb to the PCR reads, yields one record per CDR3 protein. The profile shows 13,000 or so distinct CDR3 sequences, under 55% of them singletons. Their antigens are not known. Described treatment: roughly 11-day PBMC culture with coronavirus spike peptide pools or control peptides (ViraFEST assay). The sequencing sample was made of CD4+ T cells from blood, cultured in vitro. Source of these receptors: a human donor who had recovered from COVID-19.

The chain carries TRBV7-2 and TRBJ2-7, with TRBD1 identical over 9 bases. The CDR3 has 15 residues. The V gene end was trimmed by 1 base and the J gene end by 4 bases; junction bases not matched to a gene: 5. Germline CDR1 and CDR2: SGHTA and FQGNSA. CDR3 sequence: CASSLVRDRAYEQYF. CDR3 nucleotides: TGTGCCAGCAGCTTAGTCCGGGACAGGGCTTACGAGCAGTACTTC. Filled out from reference TRBV7-2 and TRBJ2-7, the complete variable domain reads GAGVSQSPSNKVTEKGKDVELRCDPISGHTALYWYRQSLGQGLEFLIYFQGNSAPDKSGLPSDRFSAERTGGSVSTLTIQRTQQEDSAVYLCASSLVRDRAYEQYFGPGTRLTVT.

The chain couples TRBV12-3 or TRBV12-4 to TRBJ2-2; TRBD2 aligns across 15 bases. Trimming cost V 6 bases and J 5 bases; bases outside gene matches: 7. This CDR3 is 17 amino acids long. Here the CDR3 DNA reads TGTGCCAGCAGCCTGGGACTAGCGGGGGGTTTGACCGGGGAGCTGTTTTTT. It yields the protein CASSLGLAGGLTGELFF.

The CDR3 DNA reads TGTGCCAGCAGCATCGGCGGGGGGGCATGGGATACGCAGTATTTT. Protein: CASSIGGGAWDTQYF. The chain employs TRBV7-8 and TRBJ2-3; 9 bases are a match to TRBD2. The CDR3 contains 15 residues. Losses at the gene ends were 5 bases for V and 6 bases for J; bases not matched to a gene: 9. CDR1 SGHVS and CDR2 FQNEAQ come from the germline V gene.

This clonotype was detected a few times. V and J are TRBV5-4 and TRBJ2-7; no reliable D call. Germline CDR1 is SGHNT and CDR2 is YYREEE (reference sequence). Trimming pared 3 bases from V and 7 bases from J, leaving 14 bases between. The CDR3 is 13 amino acids. CDR3 protein: CASSSLAGEEQYF. Written as DNA, the CDR3 is TGTGCCAGCAGCTCGCTGGCCGGAGAGGAGCAGTACTTC.

This clonotype was detected only a few times. The V gene is TRBV7-9, the J gene TRBJ1-2; D remains ambiguous. Trimming removed 4 bases from V and 6 bases from J, with 15 bases in between. The CDR3 has 14 residues. CDR1 is SEHNR, CDR2 FQNEAQ, per germline (reference sequence). The CDR3, as DNA: TGTGCCAGCAGCTCCGGGGTAGGGTTCCATGGCTACACCTTC. Amino acid sequence: CASSSGVGFHGYTF. The full variable domain, completed using reference TRBV7-9 and TRBJ1-2, is DTGVSQNPRHKITKRGQNVTFRCDPISEHNRLYWYRQTLGQGPEFLTYFQNEAQLEKSRLLSDRFSAERPKGSFSTLEIQRTEQGDSAMYLCASSSGVGFHGYTFGSGTRLTVV.

The chain uses TRBV2 and TRBJ1-2; D possibly corresponds to TRBD1 (5 bases). CDR1 SNHLY and CDR2 FYNNEI come from the germline V gene. V was shortened by 2 bases and J by 2 bases, with 9 bases between the two germline ends. The CDR3 has 14 amino acids. In DNA form, the CDR3 reads TGTGCCAGCAGTGAAAGGCAGGGCAACTATGGCTACACCTTC. Residues: CASSERQGNYGYTF.

This clonotype came up a few times. V is TRBV20-1 and J is TRBJ2-3; 8 nucleotides line up with TRBD2. The CDR3 has 16 residues. V lost 5 bases to trimming and J lost 1 base; unmatched junction nucleotides: 11. Looked up from germline, CDR1 is DFQATT and CDR2 is SNEGSKA (reference sequence). The CDR3 region is CSAPRVAGSRTDTQYF. For the CDR3, the DNA is TGCAGTGCTCCCCGGGTAGCGGGGAGTCGCACAGATACGCAGTATTTT.

The rearrangement links TRBV7-2 to TRBJ2-7, with D tentatively TRBD1 (5 bases). This CDR3 comprises 13 residues. Trimming left V 5 bases short and J 5 bases short, with 13 bases between. CDR1 SGHTA and CDR2 FQGNSA come from the germline V gene. CDR3 sequence: CASSTQVTDEQYF. The CDR3 DNA sequence: TGTGCCAGCAGCACACAGGTGACGGACGAGCAGTACTTC.

This clonotype occurred a few times. The chain uses TRBV11-3 and TRBJ2-2; no reliable D call. Trimming pared 0 bases from V and 0 bases from J, leaving 14 bases between. Germline V CDR1 and CDR2: SGHNT, YENEEA. This CDR3 is built from 18 residues. CDR3 in DNA: TGTGCCAGCAGCTTAGAAGGTTACCGGCAGGCGAACACCGGGGAGCTGTTTTTT. Its translation: CASSLEGYRQANTGELFF.

J is TRBJ2-3 and V is TRBV27; D gene unclear. The CDR3 is made up of 13 amino acids. V lost 6 bases and J 0 bases, leaving 7 bases between the germline ends. The germline V gene has CDR1 MNHEY and CDR2 SMNVEV (reference sequence). Here the CDR3 reads CASSLSSTDTQYF. As DNA, the CDR3 is TGTGCCAGCAGCCTCTCTAGCACAGATACGCAGTATTTT.

This clonotype was observed a few times. This sequence joins TRBV2 and TRBJ2-5; 7 bases fit TRBD2. Germline V CDR1 and CDR2: SNHLY, FYNNEI. V trimming: 7 bases; J trimming: 5 bases; junction bases outside the gene matches: 10. This CDR3 contains 14 residues. CDR3 residues: CASTSGLLRETQYF. CDR3 nucleotide sequence: TGTGCCAGCACTAGCGGCCTCCTACGGGAGACCCAGTACTTC. Looking up the rest from reference TRBV2 and TRBJ2-5 gives the full variable domain: EPEVTQTPSHQVTQMGQEVILRCVPISNHLYFYWYRQILGQKVEFLVSFYNNEISEKSEIFDDQFSVERPDGSNFTLKIRSTKLEDSAMYFCASTSGLLRETQYFGPGTRLLVL.

V usage is TRBV19 and J usage is TRBJ2-5; D possibly matches TRBD1 or TRBD2 (5 bases each). The CDR3 has 15 amino acids. Germline-derived CDR1 and CDR2 are LNHDA and SQIVND (reference sequence). Trimming cost V 2 bases and J 1 base, with 11 bases left between them. The CDR3 DNA reads as TGTGCCAGTAGTATATGGGGACCGGGCCAAGAGACCCAGTACTTC. This gives the protein CASSIWGPGQETQYF.

This clonotype was found a few times. The CDR3 spells CASSPWAGTGTEAFF. CDR3 DNA: TGTGCCAGCTCACCATGGGCAGGGACTGGCACTGAAGCTTTCTTT. The chain is built from TRBV18 and TRBJ1-1; D may be TRBD1 (5 bases). Trimming cost V 2 bases and J 4 bases, with 14 bases left between them. This CDR3 region has 15 residues. The germline V gene encodes CDR1 KGHSH and CDR2 LQKENI.

The chain carries TRBV11-2 and TRBJ1-3; D may be TRBD1 (5 bases). Germline V gene lookup returns CDR1 SGHAT and CDR2 FQNNGV. The CDR3 loop spans 16 amino acids. Trimming pared 5 bases from V and 4 bases from J, leaving 18 bases between. The CDR3 nucleotides are TGTGCCAGCAGCACCGTTCAGGGACCAACGGGAAACACCATATATTTT. Protein product: CASSTVQGPTGNTIYF. Based on the CDR3 plus reference TRBV11-2 and TRBJ1-3, the full variable domain is EAGVAQSPRYKIIEKRQSVAFWCNPISGHATLYWYQQILGQGPKLLIQFQNNGVVDDSQLPKDRFSAERLKGVDSTLKIQPAKLEDSAVYLCASSTVQGPTGNTIYFGEGSWLTVV.

This clonotype was recorded a few times. This sequence joins TRBV19 and TRBJ2-1, with TRBD1 identical over 8 bases. J was trimmed by 5 bases and V by 1 base; bases with no gene match: 10. The CDR3 contains 17 residues. Germline CDR1 reads LNHDA; CDR2 reads SQIVND (reference sequence). The CDR3 DNA sequence: TGTGCCAGTAGTATAGGAGAGGGGGACAGGCGTGACAATGAGCAGTTCTTC. Protein product: CASSIGEGDRRDNEQFF. The variable domain in full, with the rest retrieved from reference TRBV19 and TRBJ2-1, is DGGITQSPKYLFRKEGQNVTLSCEQNLNHDAMYWYRQDPGQGLRLIYYSQIVNDFQKGDIAEGYSVSREKKESFPLTVTSAQKNPTAFYLCASSIGEGDRRDNEQFFGPGTRLTVL.

This rearrangement joins TRBV19 to TRBJ1-1; D remains unclear. Germline V lookup: CDR1 LNHDA, CDR2 SQIVND (reference sequence). V was clipped by 0 bases and J by 1 base, with 9 bases between them. The CDR3 sequence is 15 residues long. CDR3 amino acids: CASSIDRRGNTEAFF. The CDR3 coding sequence is TGTGCCAGTAGTATAGATCGGCGGGGGAACACTGAAGCTTTCTTT. Combining the CDR3 with reference TRBV19 and TRBJ1-1 gives the whole variable domain DGGITQSPKYLFRKEGQNVTLSCEQNLNHDAMYWYRQDPGQGLRLIYYSQIVNDFQKGDIAEGYSVSREKKESFPLTVTSAQKNPTAFYLCASSIDRRGNTEAFFGQGTRLTVV.

This clonotype turned up a few times. This chain connects TRBV11-3 to TRBJ1-6; D gene unclear. The CDR3 is 13 residues long. CDR1 and CDR2 from the germline V gene are SGHNT and YENEEA. With 0 bases removed from V and 12 bases from J, the gap between germline ends came to 9 bases. Here the CDR3 reads CASSLDRMRPLHF. The CDR3 region has the DNA TGTGCCAGCAGCTTAGATCGGATGAGACCCCTCCACTTT.

The V and J genes are TRBV11-2 and TRBJ2-7, with 10 bases identical to TRBD1. Germline CDR1 SGHAT, CDR2 FQNNGV. The CDR3 length is 16 residues. The J segment lost 4 bases and the V segment lost 4 bases, leaving 10 bases of the junction unmatched. This CDR3 is CASSSLGQGERYEQYF. Here the CDR3 DNA reads TGTGCCAGCAGCTCCCTCGGACAGGGGGAACGATACGAGCAGTACTTC. Using reference TRBV11-2 and TRBJ2-7 for the parts outside the CDR3, the full variable domain is EAGVAQSPRYKIIEKRQSVAFWCNPISGHATLYWYQQILGQGPKLLIQFQNNGVVDDSQLPKDRFSAERLKGVDSTLKIQPAKLEDSAVYLCASSSLGQGERYEQYFGPGTRLTVT.

The gene calls are TRBV10-2 and TRBJ1-6, with unresolved D. Germline CDR1 WSHSY, CDR2 SAAADI. V shed 5 bases and J shed 7 bases, with 9 bases lying between them. This CDR3 region has 13 residues. For the CDR3, the DNA is TGCGCCAGCAGTTCGGGATTGAATTCACCCCTCCACTTT. Its translation: CASSSGLNSPLHF.

In the case of this clonotype: Germline is not matched at one junction end, which may reflect a read error. V gene TRBV11-3 combines with J gene TRBJ2-7, with 9 positions matching TRBD1. CDR1 is SGHNT, CDR2 YENEEA, per germline. The CDR3 covers 16 residues. CDR3 nucleotide sequence: TGTGCCAGCAGCCCTAGGGGGACAGGGCCCGTAAGGTATGGGGACTTC. Translated: CASSPRGTGPVRYGDF. Full variable domain (remainder filled in from reference TRBV11-3 and TRBJ2-7): EAGVVQSPRYKIIEKKQPVAFWCNPISGHNTLYWYLQNLGQGPELLIRYENEEAVDDSQLPKDRFSAERLKGVDSTLKIQPAELGDSAVYLCASSPRGTGPVRYGDFGPGTRLTVT.

The V call is TRBV20-1, the J call TRBJ2-5; 8 bases map to TRBD1. The CDR3 sequence is 13 residues long. Trimming removed 5 bases from V and 5 bases from J; junction bases left unmatched: 7. CDR1 and CDR2 (germline): DFQATT, SNEGSKA (reference sequence). CDR3 nucleotides: TGCAGTGCTTCAGGGGGCGGGTGGGAGACCCAGTACTTC. As protein: CSASGGGWETQYF.